The 16 T cell receptor beta chains in this list originate from one sample, sequenced in a study of beta chain features in type 1 diabetes (dated by TCRdb to the late 2010s). The method was the immunoSEQ multiplex PCR assay. All of the isolated RNA was reverse transcribed with the High Capacity cDNA Reverse Transcription Kit, so expressed TCRB transcripts were sequenced. The table comes from immuneACCESS by way of TCRdb, which keeps in-frame sequences with V and J called. Part of the clones is missing from these tables; in studies checked, under half for an unresolved V gene and the rest for unknown reasons. Within this sample are 680,000 or so clones, with roughly 16% of them counted one time only. Approximately 0.087% of the sample rests with the top ten. Sequencing used naive CD4+ T cells from blood. The cell subset or site label, read with the paper, signifies: true naive CD4+ T cells. The receptors originated from a man aged 18 to 30 in good health.

There are a few counts of this clone. The chain has TRBV7-2 and TRBJ2-5, with TRBD2 matching over 12 bases. The length of the CDR3 is 14 residues. The V and J ends lost 6 bases and 5 bases, in that order; junction bases with no gene match: 4. Germline V CDR1 and CDR2: SGHTA, FQGNSA. This CDR3 is CASRTSGSWETQYF. CDR3 bases: TGTGCCAGCAGGACTAGCGGGAGCTGGGAGACCCAGTACTTC.

This clone was seen a few times. The rearrangement links TRBV25-1 to TRBJ2-7; 7 bases line up with TRBD1. The J segment lost 0 bases and the V segment lost 5 bases, leaving 4 bases of the junction unmatched. CDR1 and CDR2 (germline): MGHDK, SYGVNS. The CDR3 consists of 14 residues. Written as DNA, the CDR3 is TGTGCCAGCAGTCGGGGACAGAGCTCCTACGAGCAGTACTTC. This gives the protein CASSRGQSSYEQYF.

This clone was observed a few times. The V gene is TRBV9, the J gene TRBJ1-4; possible D gene TRBD1, 5 bases. Per the germline V gene, CDR1 is SGDLS and CDR2 is YYNGEE. The CDR3 contains 14 residues. Trimming pared 8 bases from V and 7 bases from J, leaving 18 bases between. The CDR3 sequence: CASSRDGWSEKLFF. The CDR3 nucleotides read TGTGCCAGTTCAAGGGACGGCTGGTCTGAAAAACTGTTTTTT.

The chain employs TRBV6-5 and TRBJ1-1, with TRBD1 as a possible D gene (5 bases). The CDR3 has 16 residues. The germline V gene has CDR1 MNHEY and CDR2 SVGAGI. The ends were cut back, 0 bases at V and 0 bases at J, with 11 bases in the middle. The CDR3 reads CASSYSTVEMNTEAFF. The CDR3 nucleotides read TGTGCCAGCAGTTACTCGACAGTGGAGATGAACACTGAAGCTTTCTTT.

This clone was seen a few times. The chain carries TRBV7-2 and TRBJ1-2; D is ambiguous. The germline V gene encodes CDR1 SGHTA and CDR2 FQGNSA. The CDR3 spans 10 residues. The V end lost 2 bases, the J end lost 6 bases, and 1 base lay between the germline ends. The CDR3 reads CASSLNGYTF. CDR3 coding DNA: TGTGCCAGCAGCTTAAATGGCTACACCTTC.

At least ten counts were recorded for this clone. This chain uses TRBV7-9 with TRBJ2-5; D is unclear. The CDR3 sequence is 15 residues long. Trimming shortened V by 1 base and J by 1 base, and 10 bases separated the two germline ends. Germline values: CDR1 SEHNR, CDR2 FQNEAQ (reference sequence). The CDR3 sequence is CASSLVLGSQETQYF. In nucleotides, the CDR3 is TGTGCCAGCAGCTTAGTTCTGGGCAGCCAAGAGACCCAGTACTTC.

The genes are TRBV7-9 and TRBJ2-7, with TRBD2 matching 8 bases. The CDR3 is 16 amino acids. V dropped 5 bases and J dropped 5; count of bases not matched to a gene: 14. Per the germline V gene, CDR1 is SEHNR and CDR2 is FQNEAQ (reference sequence). The DNA of the CDR3 is TGTGCCAGCAGCGCCTTGGGGAGCGGGAGAAGGAACGAGCAGTACTTC. Encoded protein: CASSALGSGRRNEQYF.

This clone appeared a few times. Other DNA sequences in this sample translate to the same CDR3. The CDR3 sequence is CASSPLDTQYF. The CDR3 bases are TGTGCCAGCTCACCACTAGATACGCAGTATTTT. This chain uses TRBV18 with TRBJ2-3; unclear D gene. The V end was cut by 1 base, the J end by 5 bases, with 1 base between. Germline CDR1 reads KGHSH; CDR2 reads LQKENI. There are 11 residues in the CDR3. Supplemented by reference TRBV18 and TRBJ2-3, the full variable domain reads NAGVMQNPRHLVRRRGQEARLRCSPMKGHSHVYWYRQLPEEGLKFMVYLQKENIIDESGMPKERFSAEFPKEGPSILRIQQVVRGDSAAYFCASSPLDTQYFGPGTRLTVL.

The chain links TRBV7-6 to TRBJ2-3; 8 bases are shared with TRBD1. The length of the CDR3 is 16 residues. J was trimmed by 5 bases and V by 2 bases; bases with no gene match: 9. Germline V CDR1 and CDR2: SGHVS, FNYEAQ. DNA for the CDR3: TGTGCCAGCAGCTTATTTGAGACGGACAGGGTAGATACGCAGTATTTT. Protein product: CASSLFETDRVDTQYF.

In this sample, this clone turned up a few times. V is TRBV5-1 and J is TRBJ2-5; 9 positions agree with TRBD2. V was pared by 0 bases and J by 1 base, with 7 bases of the junction left unmatched. Germline values: CDR1 SGHRS, CDR2 YFSETQ. This CDR3 contains 17 residues. In nucleotides, the CDR3 is TGCGCCAGCAGCTTGGCCAGACTAGCGGAAAGCCAAGAGACCCAGTACTTC. Amino acid sequence: CASSLARLAESQETQYF.

The V gene is TRBV10-3, the J gene TRBJ1-6; D gene uncertain. Looked up from germline, CDR1 is ENHRY and CDR2 is SYGVKD. Trimming shortened V by 4 bases and J by 7 bases, and 14 bases separated the two germline ends. The CDR3 runs 15 residues. CDR3 in amino acids: CAISGLSRTNSPLHF. In DNA form, the CDR3 reads TGTGCCATCAGTGGGTTGAGTCGGACCAATTCACCCCTCCACTTT.

The chain uses TRBV27 and TRBJ2-5; D is perhaps TRBD1 or TRBD2 (5 bases each). Looked up from germline, CDR1 is MNHEY and CDR2 is SMNVEV (reference sequence). The CDR3 is 15 residues long. Trimming left V 5 bases short and J 1 base short, with 14 bases between. CDR3 in DNA: TGTGCCAGCAGTCCTATCACGGGGCGCCAAGAGACCCAGTACTTC. This sequence encodes CASSPITGRQETQYF.

This clone was seen a single time. This sample includes further DNA sequences coding for the same CDR3. The chain links TRBV5-1 to TRBJ2-3; TRBD2 aligns across 12 bases. Trimming removed 4 bases from V and 0 bases from J; junction bases left unmatched: 3. The CDR3 is 16 amino acids. Germline V gene data show CDR1 as SGHRS and CDR2 as YFSETQ. CDR3 nucleotides: TGCGCCAGCAGCCCTGGGACTAGCGGGAGCACAGATACGCAGTATTTT. As protein: CASSPGTSGSTDTQYF.

This clone appeared a few times. V usage is TRBV7-3 and J usage is TRBJ2-6; 7 positions agree with TRBD1. This CDR3 comprises 16 residues. Germline trimming cut 5 bases from V and 4 bases from J; bases unmatched to any gene: 8. CDR1 is SGHTA, CDR2 FQGTGA, per germline. CDR3 in DNA: TGTGCCAGCAGCCAGAGACAGGGCGTAGGGGCCAACGTCCTGACTTTC. Amino acids: CASSQRQGVGANVLTF.

This clone was detected only a few times. The chain carries TRBV18 and TRBJ2-7, with TRBD1 matching over 11 bases. V shed 5 bases and J 7 bases; nucleotides not matched to a gene: 10. From germline, CDR1 is KGHSH and CDR2 LQKENI. The CDR3 extends over 15 amino acids. This CDR3 reads CASSSMGTGGLEQYF. CDR3 nucleotide sequence: TGTGCCAGCTCATCAATGGGGACAGGGGGTTTGGAGCAGTACTTC.

The V and J genes are TRBV9 and TRBJ1-1; D possibly corresponds to TRBD1 (6 bases). CDR1 and CDR2 (germline): SGDLS, YYNGEE. The CDR3 has 12 amino acids. The ends were cut back, 3 bases at V and 12 bases at J, with 15 bases in the middle. CDR3 region: CASSGTEFLPFF. CDR3 bases: TGTGCCAGCAGCGGGACAGAGTTTTTGCCTTTCTTT.